The 19 T cell receptor beta chains reported below all come from one sample, sequenced in a study of control samples from healthy donors and cancer patients. TCRdb keeps only in-frame clones here, not all; method: immunoSEQ multiplex PCR. The sample contains approximately 86,000 clones, roughly 93% of which appear only once. Sequenced material: blood. All receptors derive from a woman aged 25 to 39 in good health.

The J gene is TRBJ1-2, the V gene TRBV10-3; the D gene is possibly TRBD1 (6 bases). This CDR3 is built from 14 residues. Looked up from germline, CDR1 is ENHRY and CDR2 is SYGVKD. The V end lost 4 bases, the J end lost 4 bases, and 13 bases lay between the germline ends. The CDR3 DNA sequence: TGTGCCATCAGTGCAGGGGCCACGACCTATGGCTACACCTTC. It codes for CAISAGATTYGYTF.

The chain recombines TRBV7-3 with TRBJ2-1, with a tentative D call TRBD2 (6 bases). Germline V gene data show CDR1 as SGHTA and CDR2 as FQGTGA. V lost 5 bases and J 10 bases, leaving 21 bases between the germline ends. The CDR3 covers 15 residues. The CDR3 is CASSKTSEAIREQFF. CDR3 nucleotides: TGTGCCAGCAGCAAGACTAGTGAGGCGATCAGGGAGCAGTTCTTC. The complete variable domain, with remaining parts taken from reference TRBV7-3 and TRBJ2-1, reads GAGVSQTPSNKVTEKGKYVELRCDPISGHTALYWYRQSLGQGPEFLIYFQGTGAADDSGLPNDRFFAVRPEGSVSTLKIQRTERGDSAVYLCASSKTSEAIREQFFGPGTRLTVL.

This chain connects TRBV11-2 to TRBJ2-3; D gene ambiguous. The germline gives CDR1 SGHAT, CDR2 FQNNGV. The CDR3 runs to 13 residues. V dropped 0 bases and J dropped 6 bases, with 7 bases sitting between them. DNA of the CDR3: TGTGCCAGCAGCTTAGATCGTTGGGATACGCAGTATTTT. As protein: CASSLDRWDTQYF.

V is TRBV7-8 and J is TRBJ1-5; no clear D gene. The CDR3 covers 14 residues. The germline V gene has CDR1 SGHVS and CDR2 FQNEAQ. The V end was cut by 5 bases, the J end by 0 bases, with 8 bases between. As DNA, the CDR3 is TGTGCCAGCAGCCCCGAAACTAGCAATCAGCCCCAGCATTTT. Protein: CASSPETSNQPQHF.

The chain couples TRBV7-9 to TRBJ1-3; no clear D gene. V was pared by 5 bases and J by 4 bases, with 6 bases between. Per germline, CDR1 SEHNR and CDR2 FQNEAQ (reference sequence). This CDR3 region has 12 residues. CDR3 sequence reads: CASSRQGNTIYF. As DNA, the CDR3 is TGTGCCAGCAGCCGTCAGGGAAACACCATATATTTT.

The gene calls are TRBV7-9 and TRBJ2-1; 10 bases are a match to TRBD2. The CDR3 covers 15 residues. Trimming removed 4 bases from V and 5 bases from J; junction bases left unmatched: 5. Germline CDR1 and CDR2: SEHNR and FQNEAQ (reference sequence). The chain's CDR3 is CASSYRTSGHNEQFF. The CDR3 nucleotides read TGTGCCAGCAGCTACCGGACTAGCGGACACAATGAGCAGTTCTTC.

This clone was recorded only once. Distinct nucleotide sequences in the sample also encode this CDR3. The chain employs TRBV3-1 (or the pseudogene TRBV3-2) and TRBJ1-2; D is unresolved. The V end lost 0 bases, the J end lost 5 bases, and 4 bases lay between the germline ends. Germline CDR1 and CDR2: LGHDT and YNNKEL (reference sequence). The CDR3 extends over 12 amino acids. The CDR3 protein is CASSQEGYGYTF. In nucleotides, the CDR3 is TGTGCCAGCAGCCAAGAAGGGTATGGCTACACCTTC.

The chain is built from TRBV2 and TRBJ2-5; no firm D call. Germline-derived CDR1 and CDR2 are SNHLY and FYNNEI. Trimming pared 3 bases from V and 5 bases from J, leaving 4 bases between. The CDR3 has 11 amino acids. The CDR3 DNA reads as TGTGCCAGCAGTGACTGGGAGACCCAGTACTTC. Translated: CASSDWETQYF.

The chain employs TRBV19 and TRBJ2-1; D is perhaps TRBD1 (5 bases). The germline V and J ends were trimmed by 4 bases and 6 bases, with 13 bases remaining between them. This CDR3 has 14 residues. Germline loops: CDR1 LNHDA, CDR2 SQIVND (reference sequence). CDR3 coding DNA: TGTGCCAGTAGTACCGTAGACAGCTTCAATGAGCAGTTCTTC. Translated: CASSTVDSFNEQFF.

The V gene is TRBV24-1, the J gene TRBJ1-5; D is perhaps TRBD1 (5 bases). This CDR3 region has 15 residues. Germline V gene data show CDR1 as KGHDR and CDR2 as SFDVKD. V gave up 3 bases and J gave up 7 bases, with 15 bases separating them. This chain's CDR3 is CATSDRSQGGQPQHF. CDR3 coding DNA: TGTGCCACCAGTGATAGGTCGCAGGGAGGCCAGCCCCAGCATTTT.

The chain employs TRBV6-1 and TRBJ1-2; D is uncertain. V gave up 2 bases and J gave up 0 bases, with 10 bases separating them. CDR3 size: 15 residues. The germline CDR1 and CDR2 sequences are MNHNS and SASEGT. DNA of the CDR3: TGTGCCAGCAGTGAACGGGGTCAGACTAACTATGGCTACACCTTC. As protein: CASSERGQTNYGYTF.

This chain joins TRBV19 and TRBJ1-5, with 9 bases that match TRBD1. With 4 bases clipped from V and 9 bases from J, the junction kept 19 bases outside the gene matches. The length of the CDR3 is 18 residues. Germline CDR1 is LNHDA and CDR2 is SQIVND (reference sequence). In DNA, the CDR3 is TGTGCCAGTAGTACAGACCTACTGAATACAGGGGGCGGTATGCCCCAGCATTTT. This codes for CASSTDLLNTGGGMPQHF.

The chain joins TRBV2 to TRBJ2-2; 8 bases map to TRBD2. CDR1 and CDR2 (germline): SNHLY, FYNNEI. After removal of 6 bases from V and 5 bases from J, the junction contained 8 bases not matched to a gene. This CDR3 has 15 amino acids. CDR3 DNA sequence: TGTGCCAGCAGGGCCTCCGGGAGGGAAACCGGGGAGCTGTTTTTT. This translates into CASRASGRETGELFF.

The chain recombines TRBV5-6 with TRBJ2-1; D is undetermined. In germline, CDR1 is SGHDT, CDR2 YYEEEE. Trimming left V 3 bases short and J 2 bases short, with 0 bases between. CDR3 length: 11 residues. The CDR3 protein is CASSSYNEQFF. The CDR3 DNA reads TGTGCCAGCAGCTCCTACAATGAGCAGTTCTTC.

The rearrangement links TRBV2 to TRBJ1-5, with 7 bases lining up with TRBD1. The J segment lost 1 base and the V segment lost 4 bases, leaving 10 bases of the junction unmatched. This CDR3 has 17 amino acids. Germline V gene lookup returns CDR1 SNHLY and CDR2 FYNNEI. This CDR3 reads CASSVSFGQASNQPQHF. The CDR3 DNA sequence: TGTGCCAGCAGTGTCTCCTTTGGACAGGCGAGCAATCAGCCCCAGCATTTT.

This chain links TRBV7-6 with TRBJ2-7; a possible D gene is TRBD2 (6 bases). CDR3 length: 20 residues. V lost 1 base and J lost 2, with 27 bases in between. Germline assignment: CDR1 SGHVS and CDR2 FNYEAQ. The CDR3 DNA sequence: TGTGCCAGCAGCTTAGTTTACGGAGGGACTTCCAATCAACTCCCCTACGAGCAGTACTTC. Its protein is CASSLVYGGTSNQLPYEQYF.

In its sample, this clone was seen a few times. The CDR3 DNA reads as TGTGCCAGCAGCTTGCCCAATCGGGATACGCAGTATTTT. It is translated as CASSLPNRDTQYF. This chain connects TRBV5-4 to TRBJ2-3; D is unclear. V lost 1 base, J lost 6 bases, and 9 bases lay in between. CDR3 length: 13 residues. Germline loops: CDR1 SGHNT, CDR2 YYREEE (reference sequence).

The V gene is TRBV7-8, the J gene TRBJ1-3; 7 nucleotides match TRBD1. In germline, CDR1 is SGHVS, CDR2 FQNEAQ. CDR3 length: 19 amino acids. Trimming removed 1 base from V and 0 bases from J; junction bases left unmatched: 12. The CDR3 reads CASSLGARQGGSSGNTIYF. The CDR3 coding sequence is TGTGCCAGCAGCTTAGGGGCCCGACAGGGAGGGAGCTCTGGAAACACCATATATTTT.

The rearrangement links TRBV6-1 to TRBJ2-1; 10 nucleotides agree with TRBD2. Germline CDR1 and CDR2: MNHNS and SASEGT. There are 17 residues in the CDR3. V lost 3 bases to trimming and J lost 11 bases; unmatched junction nucleotides: 16. The CDR3 sequence is CASSDTISGRAGTKQFF. Here the CDR3 DNA reads TGTGCCAGCAGTGACACAATAAGCGGGAGGGCCGGGACGAAGCAGTTCTTC.